These T cell receptor beta chains were read from a single sample in a study of post-analysis software for immune sequencing data. One entry per CDR3 protein, called by TCRdb with MiXCR from the PCR reads. The sample records 700,000 to 900,000 distinct CDR3 sequences, approximately 44% being singletons. Sequenced: blood. The source is a girl aged 5 to 17 with multiple sclerosis. Each CDR3 is given without its conserved first and last residue.

V	J	CDR3
TRBV12-3/TRBV12-4	TRBJ2-5	ASSQPLAAGGRYQETQY
TRBV6-1	TRBJ2-2	ASSGLGGTSAGELF
TRBV7-6	TRBJ2-5	ASSWTSLQETQY
TRBV20-1	TRBJ1-5	SAREGGNQPQH
TRBV7-8	-	ASSPKTSGGSEQY
TRBV11-1	TRBJ2-1	ASRGGLADYNEQF
TRBV7-6	TRBJ1-1	ASSPGQVTNTEAF
TRBV29-1	TRBJ2-6	SVGLGPAGANVLT
TRBV12-5	TRBJ1-2	ASDGGNYGYT
TRBV5-1	TRBJ2-3	ASSPTNSPDTQY
TRBV21-1	TRBJ2-7	ASSLPVFGAAVHSYEQY
TRBV20-1	TRBJ2-7	SARTGDEQY
TRBV18	TRBJ2-1	ASSPNLAGDQNEQF
TRBV9	TRBJ1-1	ASSAGTPNTEAF
TRBV6-2/TRBV6-3	-	ASSFRPAGGQYEQY
TRBV7-9	TRBJ2-1	ASSPRAGWTSSYNEQF
TRBV28	TRBJ2-3	ASSSARDTPDTQY
TRBV9	TRBJ2-7	ASSPSAGGSYEQY
TRBV7-2	TRBJ2-5	ASSLELAFQETQY
TRBV6-6	-	ASRSGQVYEQY
TRBV20-1	TRBJ2-1	SVAGDNEQF
TRBV11-2	TRBJ2-1	ASSLVSFNEQF
TRBV6-2/TRBV6-3	TRBJ2-5	ASMSGDTQETQY
TRBV7-9	TRBJ1-2	ASSLDEAGYT
TRBV5-1	TRBJ2-3	ASSLAGRTADTQY
TRBV7-9	TRBJ2-7	ASSPVVARSGTYEQY
TRBV7-8	-	ASSYLPAGEITEQY
TRBV29-1	TRBJ2-4	SGLAGEGEQY